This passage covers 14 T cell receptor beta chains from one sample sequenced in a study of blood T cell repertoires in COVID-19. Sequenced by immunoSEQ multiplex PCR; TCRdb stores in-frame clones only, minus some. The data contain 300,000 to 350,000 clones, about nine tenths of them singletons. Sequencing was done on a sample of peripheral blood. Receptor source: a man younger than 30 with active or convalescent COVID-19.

Written as DNA, the CDR3 is TGTGCCAGCAGGGGACGGACAGGGGTTTATGAAAAACTGTTTTTT. Encoded protein: CASRGRTGVYEKLFF. The rearrangement uses TRBV2 and TRBJ1-4; 9 positions agree with TRBD1. Trimming at V came to 6 bases and at J to 6 bases, leaving 8 bases not matched to a gene. CDR1 is SNHLY, CDR2 FYNNEI, per germline. This CDR3 region has 15 residues.

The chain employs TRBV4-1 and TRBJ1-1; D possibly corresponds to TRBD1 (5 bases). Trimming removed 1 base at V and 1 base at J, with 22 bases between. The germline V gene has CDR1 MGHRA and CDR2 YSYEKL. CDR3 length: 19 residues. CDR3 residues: CASSQVSFSVGGKNTEAFF. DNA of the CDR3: TGCGCCAGCAGCCAAGTATCGTTTAGTGTTGGGGGGAAGAACACTGAAGCTTTCTTT.

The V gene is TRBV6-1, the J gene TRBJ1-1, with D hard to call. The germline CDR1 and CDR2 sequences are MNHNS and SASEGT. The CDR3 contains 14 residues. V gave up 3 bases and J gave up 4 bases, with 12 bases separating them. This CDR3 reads CASSEGGRITEAFF. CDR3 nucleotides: TGTGCCAGCAGTGAGGGCGGGCGGATCACTGAAGCTTTCTTT.

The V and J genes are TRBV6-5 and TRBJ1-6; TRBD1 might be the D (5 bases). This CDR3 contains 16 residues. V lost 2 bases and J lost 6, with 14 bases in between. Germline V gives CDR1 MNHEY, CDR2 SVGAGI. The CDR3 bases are TGTGCCAGCAGTTACGAAACGACAGCCCTTAATTCACCCCTCCACTTT. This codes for CASSYETTALNSPLHF.

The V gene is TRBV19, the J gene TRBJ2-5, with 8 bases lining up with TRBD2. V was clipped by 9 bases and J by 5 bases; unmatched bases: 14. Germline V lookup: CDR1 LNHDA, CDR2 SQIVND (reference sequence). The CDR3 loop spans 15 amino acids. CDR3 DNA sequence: TGTGCCAGCGCATGGAGGGCGGGAGGAGGGGAGACCCAGTACTTC. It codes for CASAWRAGGGETQYF. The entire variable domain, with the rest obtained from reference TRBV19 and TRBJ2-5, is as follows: DGGITQSPKYLFRKEGQNVTLSCEQNLNHDAMYWYRQDPGQGLRLIYYSQIVNDFQKGDIAEGYSVSREKKESFPLTVTSAQKNPTAFYLCASAWRAGGGETQYFGPGTRLLVL.

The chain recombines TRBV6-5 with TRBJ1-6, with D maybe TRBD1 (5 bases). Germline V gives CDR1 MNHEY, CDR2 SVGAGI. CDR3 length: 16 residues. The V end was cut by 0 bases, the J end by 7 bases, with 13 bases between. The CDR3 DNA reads TGTGCCAGCAGTTACTCATTAGGGGCGGTGAATTCACCCCTCCACTTT. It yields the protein CASSYSLGAVNSPLHF.

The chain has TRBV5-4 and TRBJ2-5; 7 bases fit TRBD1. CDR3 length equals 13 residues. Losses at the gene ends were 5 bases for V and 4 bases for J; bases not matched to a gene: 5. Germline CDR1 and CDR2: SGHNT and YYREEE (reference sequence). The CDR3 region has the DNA TGTGCCAGCAGAGACAGGGTTGGAGAGACCCAGTACTTC. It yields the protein CASRDRVGETQYF.

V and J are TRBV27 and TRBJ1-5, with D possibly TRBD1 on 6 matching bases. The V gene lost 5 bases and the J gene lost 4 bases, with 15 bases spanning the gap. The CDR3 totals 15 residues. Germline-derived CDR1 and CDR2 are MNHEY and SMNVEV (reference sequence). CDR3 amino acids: CASSDGQFGNQPQHF. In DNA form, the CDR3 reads TGTGCCAGCAGTGACGGACAGTTTGGGAATCAGCCCCAGCATTTT.

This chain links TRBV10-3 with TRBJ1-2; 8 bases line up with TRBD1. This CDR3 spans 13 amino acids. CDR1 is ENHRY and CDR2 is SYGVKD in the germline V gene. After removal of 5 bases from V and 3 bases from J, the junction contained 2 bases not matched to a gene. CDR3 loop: CAISTDRDYGYTF. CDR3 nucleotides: TGTGCCATCAGTACGGACAGGGACTATGGCTACACCTTC.

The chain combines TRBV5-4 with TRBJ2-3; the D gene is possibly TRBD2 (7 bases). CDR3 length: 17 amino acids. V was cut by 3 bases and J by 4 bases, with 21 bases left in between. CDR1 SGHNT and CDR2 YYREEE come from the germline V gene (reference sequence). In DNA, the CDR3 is TGTGCCAGCAGCTATCTAGGGGGGAGGGCCGATTCAGATACGCAGTATTTT. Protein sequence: CASSYLGGRADSDTQYF.

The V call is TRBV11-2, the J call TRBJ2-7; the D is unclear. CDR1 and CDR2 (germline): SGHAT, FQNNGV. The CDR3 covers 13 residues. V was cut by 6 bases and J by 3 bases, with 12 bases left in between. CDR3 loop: CASRPLTDYEQYF. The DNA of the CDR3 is TGTGCCAGCAGACCCCTTACAGACTACGAGCAGTACTTC.

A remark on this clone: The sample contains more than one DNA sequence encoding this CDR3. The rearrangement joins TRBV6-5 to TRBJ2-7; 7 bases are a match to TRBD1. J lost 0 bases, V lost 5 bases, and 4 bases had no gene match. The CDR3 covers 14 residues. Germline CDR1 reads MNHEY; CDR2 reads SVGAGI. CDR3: CASSRQGRSYEQYF. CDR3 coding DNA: TGTGCCAGCAGTCGACAGGGCCGCTCCTACGAGCAGTACTTC.

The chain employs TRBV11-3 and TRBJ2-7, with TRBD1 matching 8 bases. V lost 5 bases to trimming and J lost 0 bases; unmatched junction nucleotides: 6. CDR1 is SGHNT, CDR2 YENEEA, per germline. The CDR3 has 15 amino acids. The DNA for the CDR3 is TGTGCCAGCAGCCCGGGACAGGACAACTCCTACGAGCAGTACTTC. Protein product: CASSPGQDNSYEQYF.

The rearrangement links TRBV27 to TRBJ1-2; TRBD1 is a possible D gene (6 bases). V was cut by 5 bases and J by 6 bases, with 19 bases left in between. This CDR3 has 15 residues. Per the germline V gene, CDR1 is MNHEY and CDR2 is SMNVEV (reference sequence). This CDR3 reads CASSHSRGSGNGYTF. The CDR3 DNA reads TGTGCCAGCAGTCACTCCAGGGGTTCTGGGAATGGCTACACCTTC.